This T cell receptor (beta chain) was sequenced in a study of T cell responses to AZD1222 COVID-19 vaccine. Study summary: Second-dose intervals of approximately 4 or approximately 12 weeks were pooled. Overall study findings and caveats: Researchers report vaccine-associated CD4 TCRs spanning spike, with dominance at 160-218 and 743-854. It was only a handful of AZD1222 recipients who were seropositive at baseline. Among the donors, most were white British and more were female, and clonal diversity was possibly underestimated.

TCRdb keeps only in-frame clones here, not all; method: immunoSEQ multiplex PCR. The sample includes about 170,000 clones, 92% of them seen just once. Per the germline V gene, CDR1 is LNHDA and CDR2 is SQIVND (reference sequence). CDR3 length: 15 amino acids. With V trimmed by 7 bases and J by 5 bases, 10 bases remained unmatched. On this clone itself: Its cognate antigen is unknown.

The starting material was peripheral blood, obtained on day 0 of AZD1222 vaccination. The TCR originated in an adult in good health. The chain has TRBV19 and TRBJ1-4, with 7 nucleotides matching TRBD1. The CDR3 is CASIAKGTANEKLFF. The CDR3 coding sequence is TGTGCCAGTATCGCCAAGGGGACAGCCAATGAAAAACTGTTTTTT.